The sequence of this T cell receptor (beta chain) was determined in a study of CD8 T cells in ankylosing spondylitis. Study-wide results and caveats: Seemingly characteristic of ankylosing spondylitis blood was a TCR beta motif consisting of about 8 highly homologous variants.

Germline lookup yields CDR1 SGHTA and CDR2 FQGNSA. This CDR3 has 15 amino acids. The ends lost 0 bases at V and 6 bases at J; junction bases unmatched: 4. For this clonotype: What it recognizes is unknown.

TCRdb redid the calling of the 5' RACE reads with MiXCR, one entry per CDR3 protein. The sample includes fewer than 450,000 distinct CDR3 sequences, 17% of them seen just once. What was sequenced was blood, either unsorted or a sorted T cell fraction (not recorded which). This TCR came from a male donor with ankylosing spondylitis. This chain joins TRBV7-2 and TRBJ2-1, with 8 nucleotides matching TRBD2. The CDR3 DNA follows: TGTGCCAGCAGCTTAGCCCGGACTAGCCTCAATGAGCAGTTCTTC. Translating it yields CASSLARTSLNEQFF.